This T cell receptor (beta chain) was observed in a study of regulatory T cells in long-lasting Graves disease. At the level of the study: For a period under 3 months, newly diagnosed Graves' patients had taken antithyroid drugs. Study-level findings and limits: Persistent disease was characterized by preferential usage of TRBV28, TRBJ1-2 and TRBJ2-5.

Sample time point: newly diagnosed GD, antithyroid drugs for less than 3 months. PBMC RNA served as the TCR library source. Per the germline V gene, CDR1 is LNHDA and CDR2 is SQIVND (reference sequence). Unmatched junction bases numbered 5, after V lost 4 bases and J lost 0 bases. The CDR3 is made up of 15 amino acids. Building of the TCR beta libraries involved iRepertoire HTBI primers and Arm-PCR of CDR3 regions. Each CDR3 protein gets one entry after TCRdb re-called the multiplex PCR reads with MiXCR. The profile shows about 460,000 distinct CDR3 sequences, around 15% of them singletons. Turning to this clonotype: Antigen: not known.

These data also featured in a second study, about T cells in Graves' hyperthyroidism and ophthalmopathy. This second study says: An initial round of RT-PCR targeting the TCR CDR3 relied on the HTBI primer set.

The rearrangement uses TRBV19 and TRBJ2-7; 8 nucleotides match TRBD1. The specimen comprised peripheral blood mononuclear cells (PBMCs), sampled at new diagnosis, from a patient treated with antithyroid drugs. The receptor was isolated from a woman in her fifties or sixties with Graves disease. CDR3 sequence reads: CASSTGQAVSYEQYF. CDR3 nucleotide sequence: TGTGCCAGTAGTACGGGACAGGCTGTCTCCTACGAGCAGTACTTC.